The 17 T cell receptor beta chains presented below share a single source sample, sequenced in a study of blood T cell repertoires in COVID-19. Clones were sequenced by immunoSEQ multiplex PCR, and TCRdb holds only the in-frame ones, with some missing. The repertoire holds around 54,000 clones, 89% seen once, with under 2.5% in the top ten. Input material: peripheral blood. The source is a human donor in a cohort sampled during active COVID-19.

The chain has TRBV10-3 and TRBJ1-1; D is perhaps TRBD1 (5 bases). The CDR3 sequence is 14 residues long. Germline V gives CDR1 ENHRY, CDR2 SYGVKD. Trimming pared 4 bases from V and 2 bases from J, leaving 11 bases between. The CDR3 here is CAISAGPLNTEAFF. As DNA, the CDR3 is TGTGCCATCAGTGCAGGGCCGCTCAACACTGAAGCTTTCTTT.

V is TRBV27 and J is TRBJ1-4, with D maybe TRBD1 (5 bases). The CDR3 spans 13 residues. Germline values: CDR1 MNHEY, CDR2 SMNVEV (reference sequence). Trimming removed 2 bases at V and 8 bases at J, with 9 bases between. CDR3 in amino acids: CASSLGTGEKLFF. Here the CDR3 DNA reads TGTGCCAGCAGTTTAGGGACTGGGGAAAAACTGTTTTTT.

The chain combines TRBV4-3 with TRBJ2-1, with 7 bases lining up with TRBD2. This CDR3 region has 16 residues. The germline V gene encodes CDR1 LGHNA and CDR2 YSLEER. The J segment lost 4 bases and the V segment lost 0 bases, leaving 6 bases of the junction unmatched. The CDR3 protein is CASSQDEAGYYNEQFF. In DNA, the CDR3 is TGCGCCAGCAGCCAAGATGAAGCGGGATATTACAATGAGCAGTTCTTC.

J is TRBJ2-7 and V is TRBV5-6; D possibly corresponds to TRBD2 (5 bases). The CDR3 extends over 14 amino acids. Germline V gene sequence: CDR1 SGHDT, CDR2 YYEEEE. V lost 0 bases to trimming and J lost 4 bases, with 11 bases between them. Here the CDR3 reads CASSLDPTGYEQYF. The DNA for the CDR3 is TGTGCCAGCAGCTTGGACCCAACGGGGTACGAGCAGTACTTC.

V and J are TRBV6-6 and TRBJ1-5, with D perhaps matching TRBD1 (6 bases). CDR1 and CDR2 (germline): MNHNY, SVGAGI (reference sequence). V lost 5 bases and J lost 0, with 23 bases in between. The CDR3 runs 19 residues. The CDR3 here is CASSPRRGTFEISNQPQHF. The CDR3 DNA reads as TGTGCCAGCAGTCCCCGGCGGGGGACATTCGAAATTAGCAATCAGCCCCAGCATTTT.

The J gene is TRBJ1-2, the V gene TRBV2; the match to TRBD1 covers 10 bases. The CDR3 spans 15 residues. V was clipped by 5 bases and J by 3 bases; unmatched bases: 6. Germline V CDR1 and CDR2: SNHLY, FYNNEI. The CDR3 DNA reads TGTGCCAGCAGTTCCCGGACAGGGGGAGACTATGGCTACACCTTC. This gives the protein CASSSRTGGDYGYTF.

The J gene is TRBJ2-2, the V gene TRBV4-3, with 9 bases that match TRBD1. The length of the CDR3 is 17 residues. Germline V gives CDR1 LGHNA, CDR2 YSLEER. V was pared by 6 bases and J by 1 base, with 9 bases of the junction left unmatched. For the CDR3, the DNA is TGCGCCAGCAGTCAACCCCGGACAGGGGAGAACACCGGGGAGCTGTTTTTT. Its protein is CASSQPRTGENTGELFF.

The J gene is TRBJ2-5, the V gene TRBV9; TRBD1 aligns across 8 bases. Germline loops: CDR1 SGDLS, CDR2 YYNGEE. The CDR3 is 15 amino acids. Trimming at V came to 3 bases and at J to 1 base, leaving 5 bases not matched to a gene. The CDR3 nucleotides read TGTGCCAGCAGCGCCGCGGGACAGGCCCAAGAGACCCAGTACTTC. This codes for CASSAAGQAQETQYF.

V gene TRBV15 combines with J gene TRBJ1-2; D is ambiguous. The length of the CDR3 is 16 residues. The V end was cut by 0 bases, the J end by 4 bases, with 15 bases between. CDR1 and CDR2 from the germline V gene are LNHNV and YYDKDF (reference sequence). The DNA for the CDR3 is TGTGCCACCAGCAGAGAATACTCTAGGGAGGGCTATGGCTACACCTTC. Protein product: CATSREYSREGYGYTF.

This chain joins TRBV29-1 and TRBJ2-1; 9 bases agree with TRBD1. The ends lost 2 bases at V and 7 bases at J; junction bases unmatched: 3. Germline V gene data show CDR1 as SQVTM and CDR2 as ANQGSEA. The CDR3 spans 13 residues. CDR3 protein: CSVELTGGNEQFF. Written as DNA, the CDR3 is TGCAGCGTTGAATTGACAGGGGGGAATGAGCAGTTCTTC.

This clone came up a few times. The gene calls are TRBV6-6 and TRBJ2-1, with 9 bases lining up with TRBD2. This CDR3 is built from 17 residues. V shed 5 bases, J shed 2 bases, and the junction held 10 bases outside the gene matches. From germline, CDR1 is MNHNY and CDR2 SVGAGI (reference sequence). The CDR3, as DNA: TGTGCCAGCAGTCGGTTTGCAGCGGGAGGCGCCTACAATGAGCAGTTCTTC. Its protein is CASSRFAAGGAYNEQFF.

The chain couples TRBV28 to TRBJ2-1; 13 nucleotides agree with TRBD2. V was pared by 5 bases and J by 4 bases, with 5 bases of the junction left unmatched. Looked up from germline, CDR1 is MDHEN and CDR2 is SYDVKM. The CDR3 runs to 16 residues. CDR3 in amino acids: CASSPLGLAGYNEQFF. The CDR3 DNA is TGTGCCAGCAGTCCCCTGGGACTAGCGGGGTACAATGAGCAGTTCTTC.

The chain employs TRBV10-2 and TRBJ2-7, with D uncertain. Trimming removed 2 bases at V and 4 bases at J, with 6 bases between. CDR3 length: 12 residues. Germline CDR1 and CDR2: WSHSY and SAAADI. In nucleotides, the CDR3 is TGCGCCAGCAGTGAGACGGGTTACGAGCAGTACTTC. Protein product: CASSETGYEQYF.

The chain uses TRBV7-6 and TRBJ2-3; a weak D match, TRBD2 (6 bases). V lost 0 bases and J 0 bases, leaving 13 bases between the germline ends. The CDR3 is 17 residues long. CDR1 and CDR2 from the germline V gene are SGHVS and FNYEAQ. CDR3: CASSLASRDSSTDTQYF. Written as DNA, the CDR3 is TGTGCCAGCAGCTTAGCGTCGCGGGATTCTAGCACAGATACGCAGTATTTT.

Notes on this clone: The identical CDR3 is also encoded by other nucleotide sequences in the sample. The chain combines TRBV4-3 with TRBJ1-5; D may be TRBD1 (6 bases). Germline CDR1 reads LGHNA; CDR2 reads YSLEER. Trimming shortened V by 1 base and J by 5 bases, and 9 bases separated the two germline ends. The CDR3 has 14 amino acids. The CDR3 DNA reads TGCGCCAGCAGCCAAGGCAGGGGCGATCAGCCCCAGCATTTT. Translation: CASSQGRGDQPQHF.

This clone has just one count. The chain has TRBV18 and TRBJ1-4; D is unresolved. CDR1 KGHSH and CDR2 LQKENI come from the germline V gene. Trimming removed 7 bases from V and 3 bases from J, with 15 bases in between. The length of the CDR3 is 15 residues. Here the CDR3 reads CASLKTGGANEKLFF. CDR3 in DNA: TGTGCCAGCTTAAAAACGGGAGGAGCTAATGAAAAACTGTTTTTT.

V is TRBV28 and J is TRBJ2-2, with D perhaps TRBD1 (5 bases). The CDR3 length is 12 residues. Trimming stripped 10 bases from V and 5 bases from J, with 11 bases between. The germline V gene has CDR1 MDHEN and CDR2 SYDVKM. The chain's CDR3 is CATQGLTGELFF. As DNA, the CDR3 is TGTGCCACGCAGGGTTTGACCGGGGAGCTGTTTTTT.